These T cell receptor beta chains were read from a single sample in a study of blood T cell repertoires in COVID-19. Sequenced by immunoSEQ multiplex PCR; TCRdb stores in-frame clones only, minus some. Of roughly 140,000 clones in the sample, 75% to 90% are singletons; the top ten hold roughly 3.9%. Sample: PBMCs or T cells enriched from blood (not recorded which). These receptors were collected from a man aged 50-59 years in a cohort exposed to, infected with or recovered from COVID-19 (not recorded which). CDR3s leave out the opening cysteine and the closing phenylalanine or tryptophan. Each record gives: D gene, V gene, J gene, CDR3 protein. A D gene is named only where the DNA matches it firmly.

D: .
V: TRBV7-9
J: TRBJ2-5
CDR3: ASGPGGPGTQY

D: TRBD2
V: TRBV9
J: TRBJ2-1
CDR3: ASSSSGTSGPKEQF

D: .
V: TRBV27
J: TRBJ2-1
CDR3: ASKGGWDSYNEQF

D: TRBD2
V: TRBV10-2
J: TRBJ2-1
CDR3: ASSISGGAAYNEQF

D: .
V: TRBV18
J: TRBJ2-5
CDR3: ASSPRVDQETQY

D: TRBD1
V: TRBV11-3
J: TRBJ1-1
CDR3: ASSLGGGFGTEAF

D: .
V: TRBV1
J: TRBJ2-1
CDR3: TSSRSGSPSYNEQF

D: TRBD1
V: TRBV30
J: TRBJ1-5
CDR3: AWSPGTGWRQPQH

D: .
V: TRBV24-1
J: TRBJ1-5
CDR3: ATGGPDSNQPQH

D: TRBD1
V: TRBV6-5
J: TRBJ1-2
CDR3: ASSLGQANYGYT

D: TRBD1
V: TRBV27
J: TRBJ1-6
CDR3: ASSLGQGGGIGLH

D: .
V: TRBV3-1/TRBV3-2
J: TRBJ1-2
CDR3: ASSQQGYGYT

D: .
V: TRBV11-2
J: TRBJ1-3
CDR3: ASSLGAGVGNTIY

D: .
V: TRBV24-1
J: TRBJ2-1
CDR3: ATSDFSGGEQF

D: TRBD1
V: TRBV6-6
J: TRBJ1-5
CDR3: ASRSDRGSQPQH

D: .
V: TRBV3-1/TRBV3-2
J: TRBJ2-3
CDR3: ASSQVLSTSTDTQY

D: .
V: TRBV28
J: TRBJ1-5
CDR3: ASSPSVGQPQH

D: .
V: TRBV6-5
J: TRBJ2-7
CDR3: ASSPRVSYEQY

D: .
V: TRBV5-6
J: TRBJ1-5
CDR3: ASSLAKAVNQPQH

D: .
V: TRBV29-1
J: TRBJ1-1
CDR3: SVEDRGRLGTKSN

D: .
V: TRBV15
J: TRBJ2-7
CDR3: ATSRDGSGTYEQY

D: .
V: TRBV24-1
J: TRBJ2-2
CDR3: ATSGGHLAGELF

D: TRBD1
V: TRBV5-1
J: TRBJ2-5
CDR3: ASSFTGGIQETQY

D: TRBD1
V: TRBV12-3/TRBV12-4
J: TRBJ2-5
CDR3: ASSTGTEETQY

D: .
V: TRBV15
J: TRBJ2-7
CDR3: ATAEGLGYEQY

D: TRBD1
V: TRBV6-5
J: TRBJ2-1
CDR3: ASGQGAAGEQF

D: TRBD1
V: TRBV6-5
J: TRBJ1-2
CDR3: ASSYLPGQGIYGYT

D: TRBD1
V: TRBV7-9
J: TRBJ1-6
CDR3: ASSIGQGVSPLH

D: TRBD1
V: TRBV7-7
J: TRBJ2-7
CDR3: ASSLDRGESYEQY

D: TRBD2
V: TRBV5-4
J: TRBJ2-7
CDR3: ASSLSSGGIYEQY

D: .
V: TRBV20-1
J: TRBJ2-3
CDR3: SASGEGVFPDTQY

D: .
V: TRBV7-7
J: TRBJ2-5
CDR3: ASSSLYGETQY

D: .
V: TRBV10-3
J: TRBJ1-2
CDR3: ASAGGQDYGYT

D: .
V: TRBV6-5
J: TRBJ1-2
CDR3: ASSYGQGGGYT